These 8 T cell receptor beta chains share one sample of origin, sequenced in a study of T-cell reconstitution after alpha-beta-depleted transplantation in children. Preparing the TCRbeta library involved the use of unique molecular identifiers. TCRdb re-analysed the PCR reads in MiXCR, keeping a single row per CDR3 protein. The table lists around 370,000 distinct CDR3 sequences, around 15% of them singletons. The sample in question was PBMCs, mostly from graft donor cells, obtained 360 days after TCRalphabeta/CD19-depleted stem cell transplant. Source of these receptors: a male patient between 2 and 15 years old who had a stem cell transplant for acute lymphoblastic leukemia, so the T cells may come from the graft donor.

This rearrangement joins TRBV6-6 to TRBJ1-1, with D unclear. The CDR3 consists of 13 residues. The germline V and J ends were trimmed by 4 bases and 6 bases, with 12 bases remaining between them. Per germline, CDR1 MNHNY and CDR2 SVGAGI (reference sequence). The CDR3 DNA follows: TGTGCCAGCAGTTTGGGAGAGAATGCTGAAGCTTTCTTT. Its protein product is CASSLGENAEAFF.

This sequence joins TRBV12-3 or TRBV12-4 and TRBJ2-1, with 11 bases lining up with TRBD2. V lost 3 bases and J lost 10; bases outside the gene matches: 14. CDR3 length: 17 amino acids. CDR3 amino acids: CASSFGVGTSGSQEQFF. The DNA of the CDR3 is TGTGCCAGCAGTTTTGGTGTAGGTACTAGCGGGAGTCAAGAGCAGTTCTTC.

The chain has TRBV27 and TRBJ1-2, with 9 positions matching TRBD1. The junction had 6 bases not matched to a gene; V was cut back by 2 bases and J by 5 bases. Germline-derived CDR1 and CDR2 are MNHEY and SMNVEV (reference sequence). The CDR3 runs 15 residues. CDR3 sequence (DNA): TGTGCCAGCAGTTTAACCTCGGGACAGGGTTATGGCTACACCTTC. Translating gives CASSLTSGQGYGYTF.

This clonotype showed up many times. The CDR3 DNA sequence: TGCGCCAGCAGCCAAGAATGGGCGGAGGGGTACGAGCAGTACTTC. Translation: CASSQEWAEGYEQYF. The chain is built from TRBV4-3 and TRBJ2-7; D is perhaps TRBD2 (6 bases). Trimming took off 0 bases at V and 4 bases at J, with 13 bases between the two ends. The CDR3 runs 15 residues. Looked up from germline, CDR1 is LGHNA and CDR2 is YSLEER.

This clonotype was seen only a few times. The V and J genes are TRBV18 and TRBJ1-2; weak D call: TRBD1 (5 bases). With 2 bases removed from V and 6 bases from J, the gap between germline ends came to 10 bases. This CDR3 comprises 13 residues. The germline CDR1 and CDR2 sequences are KGHSH and LQKENI. CDR3 protein: CASSPSRGHGYTF. The DNA of the CDR3 is TGTGCCAGCTCACCATCGAGGGGTCATGGCTACACCTTC.

This clonotype has ten or more counts. The rearrangement links TRBV20-1 to TRBJ1-2; D unresolved. CDR1 DFQATT and CDR2 SNEGSKA come from the germline V gene (reference sequence). The CDR3 extends over 13 amino acids. V was clipped by 6 bases and J by 2 bases, with 13 bases between them. This chain's CDR3 is CSAGDFLNYGYTF. As DNA, the CDR3 is TGCAGTGCAGGAGATTTCCTCAACTATGGCTACACCTTC.

This clonotype showed up many times. The rearrangement uses TRBV20-1 and TRBJ2-1; unclear D gene. The CDR3 runs 14 residues. Trimming removed 6 bases at V and 4 bases at J, with 16 bases between. The germline gives CDR1 DFQATT, CDR2 SNEGSKA (reference sequence). The CDR3 is CSALMGPAYNEQFF. CDR3 coding DNA: TGCAGTGCCCTGATGGGTCCTGCATACAATGAGCAGTTCTTC.

This clonotype was observed a single time. V and J are TRBV20-1 and TRBJ2-3; D not resolved. Trimming took 1 base from V and 4 from J, leaving 9 bases between them. The CDR3 is made up of 13 amino acids. Germline assignment: CDR1 DFQATT and CDR2 SNEGSKA (reference sequence). CDR3 DNA: TGCAGTGCTAGAGCAGACTGGGCAGATACGCAGTATTTT. It specifies CSARADWADTQYF.